The present T cell receptor beta chain was sequenced within a study of CD8 T cells in ankylosing spondylitis. Study conclusions and caveats: In ankylosing spondylitis blood, a motif of roughly 8 highly homologous TCR beta variants appeared characteristic. With a CD8+ phenotype, disease-linked clones were relatively rare in peripheral blood.

The CDR3 covers 21 residues. V lost 0 bases and J 7 bases, leaving 33 bases between the germline ends. Germline values: CDR1 DFQATT, CDR2 SNEGSKA (reference sequence). The table lists this clonotype with a few counts. Its antigen is currently unknown. Generation of TCR beta libraries employed quantitative 5'-RACE incorporating molecular barcodes. TCRdb fed the 5' RACE reads into MiXCR, producing one record per CDR3 protein. The sample gives some 330,000 distinct CDR3 sequences, 7% to 9% of which show up once; approximately 15% is in the top ten. The sequencing sample was made of blood, either unsorted or a sorted T cell fraction (not recorded which). The TCR was taken from a male donor with ankylosing spondylitis. The V gene is TRBV20-1, the J gene TRBJ2-2, with D tentatively TRBD1 (6 bases). CDR3 in DNA: TGCAGTGCTAGAGATCTGGTACCGGGCCGGGACATAGAAACAATAAGCGGGGAGCTGTTTTTT. Protein: CSARDLVPGRDIETISGELFF.